This T cell receptor (beta chain) came from a study of blood T cell repertoires in COVID-19. Whole-study context: Whether acute or convalescent, the COVID-19 samples came from the United States, Italy and Spain.

This clone was seen just once. CDR1 LGHDT and CDR2 YNNKEL come from the germline V gene (reference sequence). V trimming: 5 bases; J trimming: 0 bases; junction bases outside the gene matches: 12. This CDR3 contains 18 residues. The authors' processing: Amplification of reference gene primers provided the estimated nucleated cell counts. Profiling relied on immunoSEQ multiplex PCR, and the TCRdb table lists in-frame clones only, not all of them. V and J calls and clone size are those listed in that table; D and trimming were worked out from the DNA. The data contain more than 400,000 clones, roughly 88% of them singletons.

The sequenced sample consisted of peripheral blood. This clonotype originated in a human donor in a cohort sampled during active COVID-19. This chain connects TRBV3-1 (or the pseudogene TRBV3-2) to TRBJ2-1; 8 bases fit TRBD2. CDR3 in DNA: TGTGCCAGCAGCGCCGGGCAGGGAAGCGGGAGCTCCTACAATGAGCAGTTCTTC. This gives the protein CASSAGQGSGSSYNEQFF.